The 8 T cell receptor beta chains below were found in one sample sequenced in a study of radiation and T cells in renal cell carcinoma. As for time point: baseline pretreatment blood. The treatment here: 15 Gy SBRT to primary tumor, nephrectomy 4 weeks later. Measured with immunoSEQ multiplex PCR; TCRdb has only the in-frame clones, and not every one. Of about 140,000 clones in the sample, approximately 82% were seen once. Sequencing used blood, obtained from a patient whose treatment included radiotherapy and nephrectomy. The receptors originated from a woman in her forties or fifties with renal cell carcinoma.

The gene calls are TRBV4-1 and TRBJ1-1, with D perhaps TRBD1 (6 bases). The CDR3 is made up of 15 amino acids. CDR1 is MGHRA, CDR2 YSYEKL, per germline. Trimming pared 4 bases from V and 1 base from J, leaving 13 bases between. The DNA for the CDR3 is TGCGCCAGCAGCCCCTTCTCCAGGGGGAACACTGAAGCTTTCTTT. Encoded protein: CASSPFSRGNTEAFF.

The chain links TRBV28 to TRBJ1-4; D might be TRBD1 (6 bases). Germline CDR1 is MDHEN and CDR2 is SYDVKM. Trimming shortened V by 3 bases and J by 7 bases, and 12 bases separated the two germline ends. This CDR3 has 14 residues. CDR3 sequence reads: CASSLGGAREKLFF. CDR3 in DNA: TGTGCCAGCAGTTTGGGGGGGGCGCGTGAAAAACTGTTTTTT.

V and J are TRBV9 and TRBJ1-1, with D hard to call. Trimming left V 0 bases short and J 5 bases short, with 8 bases between. The germline CDR1 and CDR2 sequences are SGDLS and YYNGEE. The CDR3 sequence is 13 residues long. This CDR3 is CASSVETRTEAFF. The DNA for the CDR3 is TGTGCCAGCAGCGTAGAAACTAGGACTGAAGCTTTCTTT. Supplemented by reference TRBV9 and TRBJ1-1, the full variable domain reads DSGVTQTPKHLITATGQRVTLRCSPRSGDLSVYWYQQSLDQGLQFLIQYYNGEERAKGNILERFSAQQFPDLHSELNLSSLELGDSALYFCASSVETRTEAFFGQGTRLTVV.

The gene calls are TRBV20-1 and TRBJ1-1; no clear D gene. Germline loops: CDR1 DFQATT, CDR2 SNEGSKA (reference sequence). The CDR3 covers 9 residues. Trimming left V 6 bases short and J 7 bases short, with 6 bases between. The DNA for the CDR3 is TGCAGTGCCTCAGGTGAAGCTTTCTTT. It yields the protein CSASGEAFF.

Only a few counts were recorded for this clone. V is TRBV27 and J is TRBJ1-5; 8 bases map to TRBD1. CDR1 is MNHEY, CDR2 SMNVEV, per germline (reference sequence). The CDR3 extends over 15 amino acids. After removal of 6 bases from V and 0 bases from J, the junction contained 4 bases not matched to a gene. The CDR3 loop is CASRPDRGSNQPQHF. The CDR3 bases are TGTGCCAGCAGGCCCGACAGGGGTAGCAATCAGCCCCAGCATTTT.

J is TRBJ2-5 and V is TRBV28; D uncertain. The CDR3 has 14 residues. CDR1 and CDR2 from the germline V gene are MDHEN and SYDVKM. Trimming stripped 2 bases from V and 4 bases from J, with 11 bases between. CDR3 protein: CASSLRSSRETQYF. The CDR3 DNA is TGTGCCAGCAGTTTAAGGAGTTCAAGAGAGACCCAGTACTTC.

The CDR3: CASSSIGGSSPLHF. The CDR3 coding sequence is TGTGCCAGCAGTTCCATTGGAGGGAGTTCACCCCTCCACTTT. The chain has TRBV27 and TRBJ1-6; D gene uncertain. V lost 4 bases to trimming and J lost 9 bases, with 13 bases between them. This CDR3 is built from 14 residues. Germline CDR1 and CDR2: MNHEY and SMNVEV (reference sequence).

This chain links TRBV5-1 with TRBJ1-3; 9 bases are a match to TRBD1. Germline CDR1 is SGHRS and CDR2 is YFSETQ. This CDR3 is 18 amino acids long. V shed 6 bases, J shed 3 bases, and the junction held 16 bases outside the gene matches. The CDR3, as DNA: TGCGCCAGCACCATTTCACCACAGGGGGCAGAAGGTGGAAACACCATATATTTT. This codes for CASTISPQGAEGGNTIYF. Full variable domain (remainder filled in from reference TRBV5-1 and TRBJ1-3): KAGVTQTPRYLIKTRGQQVTLSCSPISGHRSVSWYQQTPGQGLQFLFEYFSETQRNKGNFPGRFSGRQFSNSRSEMNVSTLELGDSALYLCASTISPQGAEGGNTIYFGEGSWLTVV.